Described below is a single T cell receptor beta chain sequence and its context. The data were obtained in a study of control samples from healthy donors and cancer patients. This CDR3 contains 16 residues. Trimming shortened V by 3 bases and J by 2 bases, and 20 bases separated the two germline ends. Germline V CDR1 and CDR2: DFQATT, SNEGSKA (reference sequence). Libraries were prepared by immunoSEQ multiplex PCR; TCRdb keeps only in-frame clonotypes and omits some of them. The data show some 120,000 clones, with approximately 92% seen just once and less than 0.65% held by the top ten. Specimen: PBMCs. This rearrangement joins TRBV20-1 to TRBJ2-7, with D perhaps TRBD1 or TRBD2 (5 bases each). This sequence originates from a man older than 75 with head and neck cancer. CDR3 coding DNA: TGCAGTGCTAGTAGCCGCCCGGGGCAGGGAACCTACGAGCAGTACTTC. Translating gives CSASSRPGQGTYEQYF.